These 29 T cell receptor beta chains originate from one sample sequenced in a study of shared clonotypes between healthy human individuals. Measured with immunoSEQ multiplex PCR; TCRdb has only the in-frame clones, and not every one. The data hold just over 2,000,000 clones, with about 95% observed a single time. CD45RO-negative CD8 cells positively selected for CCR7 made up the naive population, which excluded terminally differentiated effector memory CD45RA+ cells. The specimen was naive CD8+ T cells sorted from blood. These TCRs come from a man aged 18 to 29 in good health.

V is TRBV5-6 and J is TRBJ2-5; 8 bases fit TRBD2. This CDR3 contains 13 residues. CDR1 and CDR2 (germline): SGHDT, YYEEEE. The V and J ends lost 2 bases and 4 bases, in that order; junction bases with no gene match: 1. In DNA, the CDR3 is TGTGCCAGCAGCTTCGCGGGGGGAGAGACCCAGTACTTC. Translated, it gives CASSFAGGETQYF.

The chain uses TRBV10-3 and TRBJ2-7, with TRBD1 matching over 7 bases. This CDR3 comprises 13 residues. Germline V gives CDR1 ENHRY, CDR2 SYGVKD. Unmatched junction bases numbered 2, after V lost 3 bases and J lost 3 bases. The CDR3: CAISDRDSYEQYF. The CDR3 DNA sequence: TGTGCCATCAGTGACCGGGACAGCTACGAGCAGTACTTC.

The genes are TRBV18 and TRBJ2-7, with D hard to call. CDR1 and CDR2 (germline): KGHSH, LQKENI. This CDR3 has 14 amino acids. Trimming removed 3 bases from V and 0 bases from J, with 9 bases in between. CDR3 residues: CASSPDRSSYEQYF. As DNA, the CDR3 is TGTGCCAGCTCACCCGACCGGAGCTCCTACGAGCAGTACTTC. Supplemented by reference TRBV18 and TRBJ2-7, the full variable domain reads NAGVMQNPRHLVRRRGQEARLRCSPMKGHSHVYWYRQLPEEGLKFMVYLQKENIIDESGMPKERFSAEFPKEGPSILRIQQVVRGDSAAYFCASSPDRSSYEQYFGPGTRLTVT.

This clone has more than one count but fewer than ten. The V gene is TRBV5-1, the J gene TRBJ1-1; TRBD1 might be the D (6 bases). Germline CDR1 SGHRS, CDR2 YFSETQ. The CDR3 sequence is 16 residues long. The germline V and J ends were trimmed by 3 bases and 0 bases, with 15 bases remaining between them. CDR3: CASSSRGRGMNTEAFF. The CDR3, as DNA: TGCGCCAGCAGCTCTAGAGGCAGGGGAATGAACACTGAAGCTTTCTTT.

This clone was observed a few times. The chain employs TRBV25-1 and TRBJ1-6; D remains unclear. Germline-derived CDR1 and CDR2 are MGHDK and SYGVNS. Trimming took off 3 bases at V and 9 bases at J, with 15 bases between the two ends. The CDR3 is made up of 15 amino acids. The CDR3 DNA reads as TGTGCCAGCAGTGACCTCCCACCCGAGTTTTCACCCCTCCACTTT. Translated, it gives CASSDLPPEFSPLHF.

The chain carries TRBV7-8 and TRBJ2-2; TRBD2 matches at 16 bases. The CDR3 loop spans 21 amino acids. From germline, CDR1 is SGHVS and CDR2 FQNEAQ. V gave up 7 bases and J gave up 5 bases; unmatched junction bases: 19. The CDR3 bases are TGTGCCAGCAACGCGGGACTAGCGGGAGGGCCCTCCTTCCGGGGGACCGGGGAGCTGTTTTTT. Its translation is CASNAGLAGGPSFRGTGELFF.

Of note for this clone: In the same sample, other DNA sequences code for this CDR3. Here the CDR3 DNA reads TGTGCCAGCAGTCTAGCGGGGCCAACAGATACGCAGTATTTT. Its protein product is CASSLAGPTDTQYF. The genes are TRBV7-9 and TRBJ2-3; 9 bases line up with TRBD2. Losses at the gene ends were 6 bases for V and 3 bases for J; bases not matched to a gene: 4. CDR1 and CDR2 from the germline V gene are SEHNR and FQNEAQ (reference sequence). The length of the CDR3 is 14 residues.

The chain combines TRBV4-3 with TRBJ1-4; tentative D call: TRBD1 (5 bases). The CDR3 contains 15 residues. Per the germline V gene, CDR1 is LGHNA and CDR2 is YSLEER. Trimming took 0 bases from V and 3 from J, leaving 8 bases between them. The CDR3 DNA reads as TGCGCCAGCAGCCAAGATTCAGGGCCTAATGAAAAACTGTTTTTT. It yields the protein CASSQDSGPNEKLFF.

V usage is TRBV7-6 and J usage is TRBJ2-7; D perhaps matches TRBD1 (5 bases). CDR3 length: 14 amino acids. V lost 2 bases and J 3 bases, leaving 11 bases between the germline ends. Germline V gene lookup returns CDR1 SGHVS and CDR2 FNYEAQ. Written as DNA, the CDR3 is TGTGCCAGCAGCTTACAGGGTAATGGCTACGAGCAGTACTTC. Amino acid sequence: CASSLQGNGYEQYF.

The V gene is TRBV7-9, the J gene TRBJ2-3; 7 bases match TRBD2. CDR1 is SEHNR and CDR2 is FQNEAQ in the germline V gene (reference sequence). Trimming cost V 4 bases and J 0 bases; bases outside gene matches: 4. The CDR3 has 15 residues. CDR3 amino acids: CASSSAGVSTDTQYF. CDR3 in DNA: TGTGCCAGCAGCTCGGCGGGGGTTAGCACAGATACGCAGTATTTT.

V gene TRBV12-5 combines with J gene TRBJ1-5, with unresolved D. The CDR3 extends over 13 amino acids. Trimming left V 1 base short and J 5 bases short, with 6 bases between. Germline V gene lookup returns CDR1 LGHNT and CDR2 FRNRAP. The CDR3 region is CASGLGKDQPQHF. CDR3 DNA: TGTGCTAGTGGTTTGGGGAAGGATCAGCCCCAGCATTTT.

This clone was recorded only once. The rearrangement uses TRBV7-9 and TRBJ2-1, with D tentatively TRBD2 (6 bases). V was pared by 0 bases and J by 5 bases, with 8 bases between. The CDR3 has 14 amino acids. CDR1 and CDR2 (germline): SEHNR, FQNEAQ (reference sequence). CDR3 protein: CASSLAGSNNEQFF. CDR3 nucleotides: TGTGCCAGCAGCTTAGCCGGGAGTAACAATGAGCAGTTCTTC.

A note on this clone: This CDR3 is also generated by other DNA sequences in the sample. The DNA for the CDR3 is TGTGCCAGCAGTTACGAAGGAGGTCAGCCCCAGCATTTT. It codes for CASSYEGGQPQHF. The chain carries TRBV6-6 and TRBJ1-5; D ambiguous. Trimming left V 2 bases short and J 6 bases short, with 8 bases between. CDR1 MNHNY and CDR2 SVGAGI come from the germline V gene (reference sequence). The CDR3 has 13 residues.

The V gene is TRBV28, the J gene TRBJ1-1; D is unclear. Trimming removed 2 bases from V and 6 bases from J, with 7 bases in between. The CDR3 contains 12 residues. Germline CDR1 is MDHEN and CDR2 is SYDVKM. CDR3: CASSLVYAEAFF. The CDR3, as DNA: TGTGCCAGCAGTTTAGTATACGCTGAAGCTTTCTTT.

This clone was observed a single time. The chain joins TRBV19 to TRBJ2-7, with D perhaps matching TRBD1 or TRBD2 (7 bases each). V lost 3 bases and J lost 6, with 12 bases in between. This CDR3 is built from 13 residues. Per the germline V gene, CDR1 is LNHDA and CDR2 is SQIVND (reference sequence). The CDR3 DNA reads TGTGCCAGTAGTATGGGAGGGGGCATCGAGCAGTACTTC. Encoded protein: CASSMGGGIEQYF.

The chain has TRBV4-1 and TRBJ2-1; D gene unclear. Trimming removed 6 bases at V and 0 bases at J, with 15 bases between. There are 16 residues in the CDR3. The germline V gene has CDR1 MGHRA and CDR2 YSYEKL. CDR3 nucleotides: TGCGCCAGCAGTTACGCATGGGCCAGCTCCTACAATGAGCAGTTCTTC. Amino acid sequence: CASSYAWASSYNEQFF.

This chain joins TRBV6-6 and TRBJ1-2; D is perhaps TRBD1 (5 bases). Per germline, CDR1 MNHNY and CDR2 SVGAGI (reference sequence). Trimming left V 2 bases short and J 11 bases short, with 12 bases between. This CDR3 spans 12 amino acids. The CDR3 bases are TGTGCCAGCAGTTACGGGACCCTCGGGTACACCTTC. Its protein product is CASSYGTLGYTF.

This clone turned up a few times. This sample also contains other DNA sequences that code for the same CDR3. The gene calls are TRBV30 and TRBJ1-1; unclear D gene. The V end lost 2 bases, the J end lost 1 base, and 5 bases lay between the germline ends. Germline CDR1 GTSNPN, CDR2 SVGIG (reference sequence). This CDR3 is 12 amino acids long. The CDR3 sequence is CAWSLGNTEAFF. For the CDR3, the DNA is TGTGCCTGGAGTTTAGGGAACACTGAAGCTTTCTTT.

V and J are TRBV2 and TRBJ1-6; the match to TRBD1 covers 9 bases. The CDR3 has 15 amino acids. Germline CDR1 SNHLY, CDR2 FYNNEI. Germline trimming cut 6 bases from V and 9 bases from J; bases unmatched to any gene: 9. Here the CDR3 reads CASSTGTGFTSPLHF. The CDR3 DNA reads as TGTGCCAGCAGCACCGGGACAGGGTTTACTTCACCCCTCCACTTT.

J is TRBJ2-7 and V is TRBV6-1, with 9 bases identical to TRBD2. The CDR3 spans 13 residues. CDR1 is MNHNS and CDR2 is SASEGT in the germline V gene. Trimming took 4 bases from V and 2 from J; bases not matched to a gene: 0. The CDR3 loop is CASSGLAAYEQYF. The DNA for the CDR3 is TGTGCCAGCAGTGGACTAGCGGCCTACGAGCAGTACTTC.

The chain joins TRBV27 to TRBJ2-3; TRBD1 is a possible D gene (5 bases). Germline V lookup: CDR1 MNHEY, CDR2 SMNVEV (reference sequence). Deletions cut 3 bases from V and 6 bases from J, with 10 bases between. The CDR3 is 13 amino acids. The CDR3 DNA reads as TGTGCCAGCAGTTTCTTCAGGGCCGATACGCAGTATTTT. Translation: CASSFFRADTQYF.

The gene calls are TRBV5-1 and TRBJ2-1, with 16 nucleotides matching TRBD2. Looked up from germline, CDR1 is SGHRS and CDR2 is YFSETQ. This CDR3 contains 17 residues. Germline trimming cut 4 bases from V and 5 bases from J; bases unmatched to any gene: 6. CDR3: CASSVGLAGGFHNEQFF. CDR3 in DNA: TGCGCCAGCAGCGTGGGACTAGCGGGAGGGTTTCACAATGAGCAGTTCTTC.

In nucleotides, the CDR3 is TGTGCCAGCAGTGATGGGACTAGCGGGGTCTCTAGCACAGATACGCAGTATTTT. It is translated as CASSDGTSGVSSTDTQYF. The genes are TRBV6-1 and TRBJ2-3, with 13 bases that match TRBD2. This CDR3 has 18 residues. Germline assignment: CDR1 MNHNS and CDR2 SASEGT. V trimming: 3 bases; J trimming: 0 bases; junction bases outside the gene matches: 6.

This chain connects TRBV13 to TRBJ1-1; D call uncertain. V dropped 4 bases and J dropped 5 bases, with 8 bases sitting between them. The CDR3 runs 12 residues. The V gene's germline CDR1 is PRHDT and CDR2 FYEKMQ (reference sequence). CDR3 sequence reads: CASSSDVTEAFF. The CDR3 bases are TGTGCCAGCAGCTCGGACGTAACTGAAGCTTTCTTT.

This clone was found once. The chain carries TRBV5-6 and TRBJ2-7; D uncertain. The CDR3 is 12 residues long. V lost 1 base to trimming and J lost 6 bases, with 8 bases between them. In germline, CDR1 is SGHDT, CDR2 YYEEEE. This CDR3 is CASSLYVGEQYF. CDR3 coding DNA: TGTGCCAGCAGCTTGTATGTGGGCGAGCAGTACTTC.

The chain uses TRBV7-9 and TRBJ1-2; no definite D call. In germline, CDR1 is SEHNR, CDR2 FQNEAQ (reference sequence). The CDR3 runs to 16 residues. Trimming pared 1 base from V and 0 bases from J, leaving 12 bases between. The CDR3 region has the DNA TGTGCCAGCAGCTTAGGTGGCACCGGGCCTAACTATGGCTACACCTTC. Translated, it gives CASSLGGTGPNYGYTF. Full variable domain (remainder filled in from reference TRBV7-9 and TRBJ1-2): DTGVSQNPRHKITKRGQNVTFRCDPISEHNRLYWYRQTLGQGPEFLTYFQNEAQLEKSRLLSDRFSAERPKGSFSTLEIQRTEQGDSAMYLCASSLGGTGPNYGYTFGSGTRLTVV.

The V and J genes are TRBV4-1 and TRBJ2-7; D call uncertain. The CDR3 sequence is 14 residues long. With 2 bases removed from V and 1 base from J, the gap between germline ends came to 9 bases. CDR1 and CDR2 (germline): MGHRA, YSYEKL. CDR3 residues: CASSQMDGSYEQYF. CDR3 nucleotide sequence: TGCGCCAGCAGCCAAATGGACGGATCCTACGAGCAGTACTTC.

The CDR3 is CASSAGLAGGYEQFF. CDR3 DNA sequence: TGTGCCAGCAGCGCGGGACTAGCGGGGGGATATGAGCAGTTCTTC. This chain joins TRBV9 and TRBJ2-1, with 15 bases fitting TRBD2. Trimming at V came to 3 bases and at J to 8 bases, leaving 3 bases not matched to a gene. This CDR3 contains 15 residues. Looked up from germline, CDR1 is SGDLS and CDR2 is YYNGEE.

CDR3 in DNA: TGTGCCAGCAGTCCCATCGGACAGGGGGGTTACGAGCAGTACTTC. The encoded protein is CASSPIGQGGYEQYF. The chain employs TRBV28 and TRBJ2-7, with 10 bases aligning to TRBD1. CDR3 length equals 15 residues. The germline gives CDR1 MDHEN, CDR2 SYDVKM. The junction had 8 bases not matched to a gene; V was cut back by 5 bases and J by 4 bases.